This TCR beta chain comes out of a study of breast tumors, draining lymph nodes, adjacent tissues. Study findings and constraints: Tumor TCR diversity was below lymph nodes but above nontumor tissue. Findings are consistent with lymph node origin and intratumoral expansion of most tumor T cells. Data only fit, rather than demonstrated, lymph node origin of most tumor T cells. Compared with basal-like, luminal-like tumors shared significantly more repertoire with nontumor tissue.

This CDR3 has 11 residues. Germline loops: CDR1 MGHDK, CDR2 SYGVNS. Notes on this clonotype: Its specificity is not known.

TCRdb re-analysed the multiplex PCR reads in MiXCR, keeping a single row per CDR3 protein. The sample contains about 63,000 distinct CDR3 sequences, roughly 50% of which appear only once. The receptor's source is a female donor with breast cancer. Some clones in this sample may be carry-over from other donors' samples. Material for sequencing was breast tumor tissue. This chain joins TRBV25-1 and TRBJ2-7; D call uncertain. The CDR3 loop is CAREDSYEQYF. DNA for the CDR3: TGTGCTAGAGAAGACTCCTACGAGCAGTACTTC.